This section outlines one T cell receptor (beta chain) sequence together with its context. Per germline, CDR1 SGHRS and CDR2 YFSETQ. CDR3 size: 16 residues. V was clipped by 0 bases and J by 2 bases; unmatched bases: 7. This specimen comes from a study of cytomegalovirus exposure and HLA in healthy donors. PCR was performed using 60 Vbeta and 13 Jbeta primers. Measured with immunoSEQ multiplex PCR; TCRdb has only the in-frame clones, and not every one. The data contain over 140,000 clones, 70% to 85% of them singletons. Source material: PBMCs. This receptor was taken from a man aged 30 to 45 in good health and CMV-seropositive. The chain joins TRBV5-1 to TRBJ2-5; 7 bases map to TRBD2. Written as DNA, the CDR3 is TGCGCCAGCAGCTTGGTTGGAGCGGGAAATCAAGAGACCCAGTACTTC. It specifies CASSLVGAGNQETQYF.